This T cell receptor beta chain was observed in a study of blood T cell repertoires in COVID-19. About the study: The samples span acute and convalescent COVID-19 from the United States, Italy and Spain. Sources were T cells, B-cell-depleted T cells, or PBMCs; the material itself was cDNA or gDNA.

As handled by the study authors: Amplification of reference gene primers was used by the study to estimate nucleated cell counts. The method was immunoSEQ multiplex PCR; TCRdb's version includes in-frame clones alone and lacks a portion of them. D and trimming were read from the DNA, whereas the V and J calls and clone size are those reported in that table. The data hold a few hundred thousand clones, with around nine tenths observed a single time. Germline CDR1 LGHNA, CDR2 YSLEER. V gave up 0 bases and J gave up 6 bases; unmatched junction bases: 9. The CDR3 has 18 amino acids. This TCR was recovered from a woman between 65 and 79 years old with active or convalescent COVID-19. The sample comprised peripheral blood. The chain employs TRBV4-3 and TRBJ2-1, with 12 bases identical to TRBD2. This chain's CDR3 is CASSQEELAGGLGNEQFF. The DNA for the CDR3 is TGCGCCAGCAGCCAAGAAGAACTAGCGGGGGGACTGGGCAATGAGCAGTTCTTC.